This is a list of T cell receptor beta chains from one sample in a study of CD8+ T cells in alopecia areata. Generated by immunoSEQ multiplex PCR, the TCRdb table keeps only in-frame clones and is missing some. The data hold about 210,000 clones, with approximately 47% observed a single time. The sample consisted of CD4+ T cells sorted from blood, taken at approximately week 36, from a patient treated with tofacitinib. These TCRs come from a human donor with alopecia areata. Both conserved end residues are part of each CDR3. The order of the fields is J gene, D gene, V gene, clone size, CDR3 DNA, CDR3 protein. D genes are given only for firm matches. Part of the rows lack a size; the others show once, few, many or a class for expanded clones.

J: TRBJ2-5
D: .
V: TRBV20-1
size: .
DNA: TGCAGTGCTCGGCTCGAGACCCAGTACTTC
CDR3: CSARLETQYF

J: TRBJ1-3
D: .
V: TRBV25-1
size: .
DNA: TGTGCCAGCAGTGAAGCGGGCTCTGGAAACACCATATATTTT
CDR3: CASSEAGSGNTIYF

J: TRBJ2-7
D: .
V: TRBV5-6
size: .
DNA: TGTGCCAGCAGCTTGGGCGGCAGGGCTTACGAGCAGTACTTC
CDR3: CASSLGGRAYEQYF

J: TRBJ2-7
D: .
V: TRBV4-3
size: .
DNA: TGCGCCAGCAGCCAAGCGGCAGGGCTATACGAGCAGTACTTC
CDR3: CASSQAAGLYEQYF

J: TRBJ2-7
D: .
V: TRBV5-1
size: .
DNA: TGCGCCAGCAGCTTGGGGGACCACTCCTACGAGCAGTACTTC
CDR3: CASSLGDHSYEQYF

J: TRBJ1-2
D: TRBD1
V: TRBV19
size: .
DNA: TGTGCCAGTAGGTCCGACAGGGCGTTTGGCTACACCTTC
CDR3: CASRSDRAFGYTF

J: TRBJ2-3
D: .
V: TRBV29-1
size: .
DNA: TGCAGCGTTGGGTCGAGCGGCACAGATACGCAGTATTTT
CDR3: CSVGSSGTDTQYF

J: TRBJ1-1
D: .
V: TRBV29-1
size: few
DNA: TGCAGCGGTCACGGGAGCACTGAAGCTTTCTTT
CDR3: CSGHGSTEAFF

J: TRBJ1-1
D: .
V: TRBV19
size: .
DNA: TGTGCCAGTAGTGTACAGGGAGTCCGTAACACTGAAGCTTTCTTT
CDR3: CASSVQGVRNTEAFF

J: TRBJ2-7
D: .
V: TRBV18
size: .
DNA: TGTGCCAGCTCACCCCAAGGGACCACCTACGAGCAGTACTTC
CDR3: CASSPQGTTYEQYF

J: TRBJ1-3
D: TRBD1
V: TRBV4-3
size: few
DNA: TGCGCCAGCAGCCCGCGGACAGGGACGAACACCATATATTTT
CDR3: CASSPRTGTNTIYF

J: TRBJ1-1
D: TRBD1
V: TRBV19
size: few
DNA: TGTGCCAGTACCGATCCGGGACAGGCTCCTCGCACTGAAGCTTTCTTT
CDR3: CASTDPGQAPRTEAFF

J: TRBJ2-1
D: TRBD2
V: TRBV29-1
size: .
DNA: TGCAGCGTGCACACTACGTTAGCGGGAGCCTCAGATGAGCAGTTCTTC
CDR3: CSVHTTLAGASDEQFF

J: TRBJ2-7
D: TRBD1
V: TRBV18
size: few
DNA: TGTGCCAGCTCACGAAACGGGGACAGTCACGAGCAGTACTTC
CDR3: CASSRNGDSHEQYF

J: TRBJ2-7
D: .
V: TRBV5-1
size: .
DNA: TGCGCCAGCAGCTTGGTAACGGGAGCTCACGAGCAGTACTTC
CDR3: CASSLVTGAHEQYF

J: TRBJ2-1
D: TRBD2
V: TRBV28
size: many
DNA: TGTGCCCACGCGACTAGCGGGAGGATGTACAATGAGCAGTTCTTC
CDR3: CAHATSGRMYNEQFF

J: TRBJ2-2
D: TRBD1
V: TRBV19
size: .
DNA: TGTGCCACTACAGGGGCATCGAACACCGGGGAGCTGTTTTTT
CDR3: CATTGASNTGELFF

J: TRBJ1-5
D: .
V: TRBV27
size: .
DNA: TGTGCCAGCAGTTTGCAAGGAGGGGCTAATCAGCCCCAGCATTTT
CDR3: CASSLQGGANQPQHF

J: TRBJ2-3
D: TRBD2
V: TRBV5-1
size: .
DNA: TGCGCCAGCAGCTTCTTACTAGCGGACACAGATACGCAGTATTTT
CDR3: CASSFLLADTDTQYF

J: TRBJ1-4
D: .
V: TRBV29-1
size: few
DNA: TGCAGCGTCGAACAGGGCGTTAATGAAAAACTGTTTTTT
CDR3: CSVEQGVNEKLFF

J: TRBJ1-1
D: .
V: TRBV27
size: few
DNA: TGTGCCAGCAGTTTAAAGGCCCTGGGCACTGAAGCTTTCTTT
CDR3: CASSLKALGTEAFF

J: TRBJ2-3
D: TRBD1
V: TRBV28
size: .
DNA: TGTGCCAGCAGTGCGCGGGACAGGTCAGATACGCAGTATTTT
CDR3: CASSARDRSDTQYF

J: TRBJ1-2
D: .
V: TRBV7-8
size: .
DNA: TGTGCCAGCAGCCCACGAGTAGGTCCTGGCTACACCTTC
CDR3: CASSPRVGPGYTF

J: TRBJ2-3
D: TRBD1
V: TRBV7-9
size: once
DNA: TGTGCCAGCAGCCCGGACAGGGCTCATGATACGCAGTATTTT
CDR3: CASSPDRAHDTQYF

J: TRBJ1-1
D: .
V: TRBV7-2
size: .
DNA: TGTGCCAGCAGCTTGTTGGGCTCGGGGAACACTGAAGCTTTCTTT
CDR3: CASSLLGSGNTEAFF

J: TRBJ2-1
D: .
V: TRBV18
size: .
DNA: TGTGCCAGCTCAAAAGGGGAGAGTGAGCAGTTCTTC
CDR3: CASSKGESEQFF

J: TRBJ1-2
D: TRBD1
V: TRBV29-1
size: few
DNA: TGCAGCGTTGACCAGGGGGGGTCTAACTATGGCTACACCTTC
CDR3: CSVDQGGSNYGYTF

J: TRBJ2-1
D: .
V: TRBV5-1
size: .
DNA: TGCGCCAGCAGCTTGGACGGAGTCTCCTACAATGAGCAGTTCTTC
CDR3: CASSLDGVSYNEQFF

J: TRBJ2-5
D: TRBD2
V: TRBV6-5
size: .
DNA: TGTGCCACCCAAACGAGACTAGCGGGAGAAGAGACCCAGTACTTC
CDR3: CATQTRLAGEETQYF

J: TRBJ2-5
D: TRBD1
V: TRBV11-1
size: .
DNA: TGTGCCAGCAGTTTATCGACAGGGAAAGAGACCCAGTACTTC
CDR3: CASSLSTGKETQYF

J: TRBJ1-1
D: .
V: TRBV30
size: .
DNA: TGTGCCTGGAGTGTTCGGGTGAACACTGAAGCTTTCTTT
CDR3: CAWSVRVNTEAFF

J: TRBJ2-3
D: .
V: TRBV20-1
size: .
DNA: TGCAGTGCTACCCACTCGGATACGCAGTATTTT
CDR3: CSATHSDTQYF

J: TRBJ2-7
D: .
V: TRBV27
size: few
DNA: TGTGCCAGCCAAGGAACGGCGGGGCACGAGCAGTACTTC
CDR3: CASQGTAGHEQYF

J: TRBJ2-4
D: .
V: TRBV28
size: many
DNA: TGTGCCAGCGACAGTCCTCTAGCCAAAAACATTCAGTACTTC
CDR3: CASDSPLAKNIQYF